This T cell receptor beta chain was observed in a study of blood T cells in healthy people across ages. Whole-study results and caveats: Researchers judged that diversity estimates from one million T cells fell short of true values. Age advanced and TCR beta diversity per million T cells fell, roughly linearly.

This clonotype was picked up many times. Its antigen is not known. Sample-barcoded 5' priming and a J-beta primer mix drove a second PCR of about 7 to 11 cycles. Every molecule of cDNA carried a tag from a template-switch adaptor with 12 random nucleotides. TCRdb reprocessed the 5' RACE reads with MiXCR, giving one entry per CDR3 protein. Among 500,000 to 700,000 distinct CDR3 sequences listed, approximately 30% were seen once. This CDR3 has 15 residues. V trimming: 5 bases; J trimming: 3 bases; junction bases outside the gene matches: 7. The V gene's germline CDR1 is SGHTA and CDR2 FQGNSA. The sequence came from a woman of 80 years or more in good health. V usage is TRBV7-2 and J usage is TRBJ2-5; 9 bases agree with TRBD1. Sequenced: blood. CDR3 in DNA: TGTGCCAGCAGCCCCCTCGGGACAGGGAAAGAGACCCAGTACTTC. It is translated as CASSPLGTGKETQYF.